The 9 T cell receptor beta chains reported below all come from one sample, sequenced in a study of spatial heterogeneity in lung cancer. The time point: sample taken at primary tumor resection. TCRdb re-analysed the 5' RACE reads in MiXCR, keeping a single row per CDR3 protein. The repertoire holds 45,000 to 55,000 distinct CDR3 sequences, with over 4.5% as singletons. The sample consisted of PBMCs, taken at surgery. Receptors originate from a male donor with early-stage non-small cell lung cancer.

There are many counts of this clonotype. This sequence joins TRBV29-1 and TRBJ1-5; the D gene is possibly TRBD1 (6 bases). The V gene lost 6 bases and the J gene lost 5 bases, with 17 bases spanning the gap. Germline loops: CDR1 SQVTM, CDR2 ANQGSEA. CDR3 length: 14 amino acids. CDR3 nucleotide sequence: TGCAGCGTCTTCGTGGACAGTTCGGATCAGCCCCAGCATTTT. Amino acid sequence: CSVFVDSSDQPQHF.

This clonotype appeared many times. This chain connects TRBV12-3 or TRBV12-4 to TRBJ1-1; D ambiguous. The CDR3 consists of 13 residues. Between the trimmed V and J ends, which lost 6 bases and 3 bases, there was a span of 11 bases. The CDR3 DNA follows: TGTGCCAGCAGCTGGACGGAATACACTGAAGCTTTCTTT. Translated, it gives CASSWTEYTEAFF.

The chain combines TRBV20-1 with TRBJ1-2, with 9 bases identical to TRBD1. Losses at the gene ends were 3 bases for V and 0 bases for J; bases not matched to a gene: 11. The germline gives CDR1 DFQATT, CDR2 SNEGSKA (reference sequence). The CDR3 is made up of 17 amino acids. CDR3 DNA: TGCAGTGCTAGTCTACCCCCAAGGACAGGGGCTAACTATGGCTACACCTTC. Encoded protein: CSASLPPRTGANYGYTF.

This clonotype was recorded at least ten times. V usage is TRBV30 and J usage is TRBJ2-7; D is ambiguous. The CDR3 contains 15 residues. With 0 bases removed from V and 4 bases from J, the gap between germline ends came to 16 bases. The germline V gene encodes CDR1 GTSNPN and CDR2 SVGIG (reference sequence). CDR3: CAWSVRDSGFYEQYF. In nucleotides, the CDR3 is TGTGCCTGGAGTGTGCGAGACTCCGGTTTTTACGAGCAGTACTTC.

J is TRBJ2-7 and V is TRBV6-5; D is undetermined. CDR1 is MNHEY, CDR2 SVGAGI, per germline. The CDR3 is made up of 14 amino acids. V lost 6 bases and J lost 5, with 17 bases in between. CDR3 sequence (DNA): TGTGCCAGCAGCCGACAAGGTCCTAGAGACGAGCAGTACTTC. Protein product: CASSRQGPRDEQYF.

This clonotype was seen ten or more times. V and J are TRBV25-1 and TRBJ2-7; 9 bases are a match to TRBD1. This CDR3 contains 15 residues. CDR1 is MGHDK, CDR2 SYGVNS, per germline. Losses at the gene ends were 5 bases for V and 5 bases for J; bases not matched to a gene: 10. The CDR3 DNA reads TGTGCCAGCAGTTCAACCGGGACAGGGAAAGACGAGCAGTACTTC. This codes for CASSSTGTGKDEQYF.

The chain uses TRBV5-1 and TRBJ2-5; 13 nucleotides line up with TRBD2. The CDR3 is 15 residues long. With 3 bases clipped from V and 4 bases from J, the junction kept 3 bases outside the gene matches. Germline V gene lookup returns CDR1 SGHRS and CDR2 YFSETQ. CDR3 amino acids: CASSSLAGGPETQYF. Here the CDR3 DNA reads TGCGCCAGCAGCTCACTAGCGGGAGGGCCAGAGACCCAGTACTTC.

The table lists this clonotype with many counts. The chain uses TRBV5-5 and TRBJ2-1, with D perhaps matching TRBD1 or TRBD2 (6 bases each). The CDR3 length is 15 residues. Per germline, CDR1 SGHKS and CDR2 YYEKEE (reference sequence). Between the trimmed V and J ends, which lost 0 bases and 1 base, there was a span of 8 bases. CDR3 DNA sequence: TGTGCCAGCAGCTTGGAGGGGGGATCCTACAATGAGCAGTTCTTC. It encodes CASSLEGGSYNEQFF.

This clonotype was observed a handful of times. The J gene is TRBJ2-3, the V gene TRBV25-1; D gene uncertain. This CDR3 contains 15 residues. V was cut by 1 base and J by 4 bases, with 12 bases left in between. Germline V gene sequence: CDR1 MGHDK, CDR2 SYGVNS. CDR3 nucleotides: TGTGCCAGCAGTGAATTTGACTTGCGATCAGATACGCAGTATTTT. Amino acid sequence: CASSEFDLRSDTQYF.